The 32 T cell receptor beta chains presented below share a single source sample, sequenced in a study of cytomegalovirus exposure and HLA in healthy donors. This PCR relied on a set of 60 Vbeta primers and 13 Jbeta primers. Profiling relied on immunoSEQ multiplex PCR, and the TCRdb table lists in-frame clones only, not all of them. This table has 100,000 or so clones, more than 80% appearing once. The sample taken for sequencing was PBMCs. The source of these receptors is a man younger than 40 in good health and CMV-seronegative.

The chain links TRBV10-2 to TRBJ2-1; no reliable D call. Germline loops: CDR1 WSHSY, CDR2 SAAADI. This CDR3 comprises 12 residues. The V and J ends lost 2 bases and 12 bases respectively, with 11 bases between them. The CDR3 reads CASSEDFRRQFF. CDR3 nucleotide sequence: TGCGCCAGCAGTGAGGACTTCCGAAGGCAGTTCTTC.

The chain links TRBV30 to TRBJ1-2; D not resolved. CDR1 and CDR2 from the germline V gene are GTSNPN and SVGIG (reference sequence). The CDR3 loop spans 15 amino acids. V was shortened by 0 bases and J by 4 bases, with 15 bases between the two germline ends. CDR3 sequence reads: CAWSVPGLRIYGYTF. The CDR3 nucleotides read TGTGCCTGGAGTGTTCCCGGACTCCGGATCTATGGCTACACCTTC.

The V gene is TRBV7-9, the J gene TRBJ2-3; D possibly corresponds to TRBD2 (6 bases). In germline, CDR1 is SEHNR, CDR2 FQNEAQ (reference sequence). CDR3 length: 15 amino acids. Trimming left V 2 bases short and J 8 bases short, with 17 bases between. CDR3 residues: CASSLLPGLVPTQYF. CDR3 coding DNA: TGTGCCAGCAGCTTATTACCGGGACTTGTCCCTACGCAGTATTTT.

The CDR3 DNA follows: TGTGCCAGCAGCGTAACCGGACTAGCGGGAGCCGACGAGCAGTACTTC. Protein: CASSVTGLAGADEQYF. V and J are TRBV7-2 and TRBJ2-7; 13 bases are shared with TRBD2. The CDR3 is 16 residues long. The V gene's germline CDR1 is SGHTA and CDR2 FQGNSA. V lost 5 bases to trimming and J lost 5 bases; unmatched junction nucleotides: 9.

The CDR3 spells CASSPRTSMNTQYF. CDR3 nucleotide sequence: TGTGCCAGCAGCCCACGGACTAGTATGAATACGCAGTATTTT. The chain employs TRBV7-8 and TRBJ2-3; TRBD2 agrees at 7 bases. The CDR3 is 14 amino acids. Germline-derived CDR1 and CDR2 are SGHVS and FQNEAQ. J was trimmed by 7 bases and V by 5 bases; bases with no gene match: 9.

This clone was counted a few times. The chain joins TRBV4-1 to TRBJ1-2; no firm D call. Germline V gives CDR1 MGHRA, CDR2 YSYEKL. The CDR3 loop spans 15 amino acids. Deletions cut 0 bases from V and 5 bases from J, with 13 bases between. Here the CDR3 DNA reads TGCGCCAGCAGCCAAGATCGAGGATTCCTTTATGGCTACACCTTC. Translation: CASSQDRGFLYGYTF.

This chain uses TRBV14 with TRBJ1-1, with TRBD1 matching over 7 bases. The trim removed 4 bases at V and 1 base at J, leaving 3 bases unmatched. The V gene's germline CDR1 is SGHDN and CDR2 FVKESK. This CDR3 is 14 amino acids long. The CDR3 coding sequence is TGTGCCAGCAGCCTCTGGACAGGGAACACTGAAGCTTTCTTT. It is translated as CASSLWTGNTEAFF.

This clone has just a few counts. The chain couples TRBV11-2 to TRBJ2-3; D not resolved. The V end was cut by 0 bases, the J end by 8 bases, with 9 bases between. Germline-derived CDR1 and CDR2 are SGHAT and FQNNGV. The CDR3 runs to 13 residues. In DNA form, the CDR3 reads TGTGCCAGCAGCTTAGAACCCGGTGGTACGCAGTATTTT. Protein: CASSLEPGGTQYF.

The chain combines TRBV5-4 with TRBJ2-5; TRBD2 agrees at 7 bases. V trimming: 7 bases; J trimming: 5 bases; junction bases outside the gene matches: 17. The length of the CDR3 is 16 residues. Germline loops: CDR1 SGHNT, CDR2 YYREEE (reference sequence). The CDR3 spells CASGRESQGEGETQYF. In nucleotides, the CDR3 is TGTGCCAGCGGAAGAGAGTCCCAAGGGGAGGGGGAGACCCAGTACTTC.

The CDR3 region is CASGGGTKYNEQFF. CDR3 DNA sequence: TGTGCCAGCGGCGGGGGGACAAAATACAATGAGCAGTTCTTC. The V and J genes are TRBV7-9 and TRBJ2-1, with 8 nucleotides matching TRBD2. Trimming cost V 8 bases and J 4 bases; bases outside gene matches: 7. The CDR3 totals 14 residues. Germline V lookup: CDR1 SEHNR, CDR2 FQNEAQ (reference sequence).

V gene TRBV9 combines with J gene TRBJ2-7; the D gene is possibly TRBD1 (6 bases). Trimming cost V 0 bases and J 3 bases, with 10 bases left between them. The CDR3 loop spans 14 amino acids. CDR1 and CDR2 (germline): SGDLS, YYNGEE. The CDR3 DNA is TGTGCCAGCAGCGTAGAGGACAGCGACTACGAGCAGTACTTC. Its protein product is CASSVEDSDYEQYF. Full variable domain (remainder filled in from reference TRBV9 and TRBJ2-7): DSGVTQTPKHLITATGQRVTLRCSPRSGDLSVYWYQQSLDQGLQFLIQYYNGEERAKGNILERFSAQQFPDLHSELNLSSLELGDSALYFCASSVEDSDYEQYFGPGTRLTVT.

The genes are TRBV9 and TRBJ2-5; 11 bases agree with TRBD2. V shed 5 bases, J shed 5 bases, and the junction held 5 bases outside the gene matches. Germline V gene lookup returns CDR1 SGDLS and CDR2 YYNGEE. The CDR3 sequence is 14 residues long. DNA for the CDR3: TGTGCCAGCAGTTTTAGCGGGGGGGTGGAGACCCAGTACTTC. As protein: CASSFSGGVETQYF. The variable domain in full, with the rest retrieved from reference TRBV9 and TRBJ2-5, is DSGVTQTPKHLITATGQRVTLRCSPRSGDLSVYWYQQSLDQGLQFLIQYYNGEERAKGNILERFSAQQFPDLHSELNLSSLELGDSALYFCASSFSGGVETQYFGPGTRLLVL.

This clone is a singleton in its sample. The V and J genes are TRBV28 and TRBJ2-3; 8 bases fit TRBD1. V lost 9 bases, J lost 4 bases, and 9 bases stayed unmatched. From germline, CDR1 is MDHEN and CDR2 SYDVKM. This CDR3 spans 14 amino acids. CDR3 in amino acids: CASRSGGPADTQYF. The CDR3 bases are TGTGCCAGTAGGTCAGGGGGCCCCGCAGATACGCAGTATTTT.

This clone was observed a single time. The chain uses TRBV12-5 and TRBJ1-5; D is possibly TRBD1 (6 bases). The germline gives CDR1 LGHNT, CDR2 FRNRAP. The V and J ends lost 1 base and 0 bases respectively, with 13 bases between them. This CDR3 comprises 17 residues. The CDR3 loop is CASGLGGQSYSNQPQHF. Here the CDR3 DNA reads TGTGCTAGTGGTTTGGGTGGACAGAGTTATAGCAATCAGCCCCAGCATTTT.

CDR3 residues: CASSRQTGYQETQYF. The CDR3 nucleotides are TGCGCCAGCAGCCGCCAGACAGGGTACCAAGAGACCCAGTACTTC. The chain is built from TRBV4-1 and TRBJ2-5; 7 bases line up with TRBD1. V shed 4 bases and J 0 bases; nucleotides not matched to a gene: 5. In germline, CDR1 is MGHRA, CDR2 YSYEKL. There are 15 residues in the CDR3.

The CDR3 loop is CASSPDRSYGYTF. CDR3 nucleotide sequence: TGCGCCAGCAGCCCAGACAGAAGCTATGGCTACACCTTC. V gene TRBV4-1 combines with J gene TRBJ1-2, with D possibly matching TRBD1 (5 bases). V lost 4 bases and J lost 4, with 10 bases in between. The V gene's germline CDR1 is MGHRA and CDR2 YSYEKL. This CDR3 is built from 13 residues.

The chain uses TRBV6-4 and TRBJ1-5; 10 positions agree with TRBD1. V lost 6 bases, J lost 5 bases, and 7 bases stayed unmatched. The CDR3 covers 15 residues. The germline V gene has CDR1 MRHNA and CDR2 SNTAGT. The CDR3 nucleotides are TGTGCCAGCAGCGGACAGGGGGAGAAAGATCAGCCCCAGCATTTT. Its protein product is CASSGQGEKDQPQHF.

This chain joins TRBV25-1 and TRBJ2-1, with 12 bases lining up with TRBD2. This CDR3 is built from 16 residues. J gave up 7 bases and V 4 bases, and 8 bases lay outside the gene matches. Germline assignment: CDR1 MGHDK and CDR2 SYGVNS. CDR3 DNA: TGTGCCAGCAGTGCCTACAGGACTAGCGGGACGAATGAGCAGTTCTTC. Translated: CASSAYRTSGTNEQFF.

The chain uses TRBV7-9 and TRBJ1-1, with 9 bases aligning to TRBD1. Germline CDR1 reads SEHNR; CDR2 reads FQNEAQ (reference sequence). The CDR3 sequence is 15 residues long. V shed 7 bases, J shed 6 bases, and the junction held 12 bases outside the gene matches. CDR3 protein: CASNFGGQGSAEAFF. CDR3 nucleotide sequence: TGTGCCAGCAACTTCGGGGGACAGGGTTCGGCTGAAGCTTTCTTT.

This CDR3 is CASSFPNRDGQPQHF. CDR3 bases: TGCGCCAGCAGCTTTCCTAACAGGGATGGCCAGCCCCAGCATTTT. This chain joins TRBV5-1 and TRBJ1-5, with a tentative D call TRBD1 (6 bases). V was trimmed by 2 bases and J by 7 bases, leaving 16 bases between them. The CDR3 covers 15 residues. Germline CDR1 reads SGHRS; CDR2 reads YFSETQ.

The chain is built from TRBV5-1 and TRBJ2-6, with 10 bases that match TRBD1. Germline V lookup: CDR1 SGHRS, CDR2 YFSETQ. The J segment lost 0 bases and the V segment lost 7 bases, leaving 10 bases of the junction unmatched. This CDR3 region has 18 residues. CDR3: CASALRTGGASGANVLTF. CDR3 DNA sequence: TGCGCCAGCGCCCTCAGGACAGGGGGGGCCTCTGGGGCCAACGTCCTGACTTTC.

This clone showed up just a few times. The CDR3 region has the DNA TGTGCCAGCAGGGGGCAGACTGAAGCTTTCTTT. The encoded protein is CASRGQTEAFF. The chain joins TRBV5-4 to TRBJ1-1, with a weak D call TRBD1 (5 bases). This CDR3 is 11 amino acids long. V was clipped by 5 bases and J by 5 bases, with 7 bases between them. The V gene's germline CDR1 is SGHNT and CDR2 YYREEE (reference sequence). Based on the CDR3 plus reference TRBV5-4 and TRBJ1-1, the full variable domain is ETGVTQSPTHLIKTRGQQVTLRCSSQSGHNTVSWYQQALGQGPQFIFQYYREEENGRGNFPPRFSGLQFPNYSSELNVNALELDDSALYLCASRGQTEAFFGQGTRLTVV.

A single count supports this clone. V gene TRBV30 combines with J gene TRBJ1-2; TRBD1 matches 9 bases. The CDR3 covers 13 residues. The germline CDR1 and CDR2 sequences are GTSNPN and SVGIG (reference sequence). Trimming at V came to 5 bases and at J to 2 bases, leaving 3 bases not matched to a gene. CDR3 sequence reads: CAWGTGRNYGYTF. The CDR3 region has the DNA TGTGCCTGGGGGACAGGGAGAAACTATGGCTACACCTTC.

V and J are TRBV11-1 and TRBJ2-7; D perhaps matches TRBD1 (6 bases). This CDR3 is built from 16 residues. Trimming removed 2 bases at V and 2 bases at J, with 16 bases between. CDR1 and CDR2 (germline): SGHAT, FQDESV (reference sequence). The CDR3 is CASSLLVVDSPYEQYF. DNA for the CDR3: TGTGCCAGCAGCTTATTGGTGGTGGACAGCCCCTACGAGCAGTACTTC. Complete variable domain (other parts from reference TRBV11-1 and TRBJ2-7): EAEVAQSPRYKITEKSQAVAFWCDPISGHATLYWYRQILGQGPELLVQFQDESVVDDSQLPKDRFSAERLKGVDSTLKIQPAELGDSAMYLCASSLLVVDSPYEQYFGPGTRLTVT.

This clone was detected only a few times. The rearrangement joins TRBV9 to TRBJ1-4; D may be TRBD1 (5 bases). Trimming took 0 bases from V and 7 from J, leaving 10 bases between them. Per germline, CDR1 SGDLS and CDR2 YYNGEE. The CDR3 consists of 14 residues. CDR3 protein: CASSVAQGSEKLFF. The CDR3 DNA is TGTGCCAGCAGCGTAGCGCAGGGCAGTGAAAAACTGTTTTTT.

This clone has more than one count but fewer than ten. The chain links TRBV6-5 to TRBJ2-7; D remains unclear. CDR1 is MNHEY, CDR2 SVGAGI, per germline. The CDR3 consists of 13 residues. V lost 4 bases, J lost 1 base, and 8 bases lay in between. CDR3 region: CASSFSGSYEQYF. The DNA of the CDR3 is TGTGCCAGCAGTTTTTCGGGTTCCTACGAGCAGTACTTC.

The CDR3 nucleotides are TGTGCCAGCAGCTTAAACCCAGGGCCAGATACGCAGTATTTT. The encoded protein is CASSLNPGPDTQYF. V gene TRBV11-1 combines with J gene TRBJ2-3; TRBD1 is a possible D gene (5 bases). The V end was cut by 2 bases, the J end by 4 bases, with 10 bases between. Looked up from germline, CDR1 is SGHAT and CDR2 is FQDESV (reference sequence). This CDR3 has 14 residues.

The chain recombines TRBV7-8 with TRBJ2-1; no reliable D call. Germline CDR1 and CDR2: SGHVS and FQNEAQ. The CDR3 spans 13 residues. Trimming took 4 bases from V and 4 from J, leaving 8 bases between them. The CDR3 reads CASSWRNYNEQFF. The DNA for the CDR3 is TGTGCCAGCAGCTGGCGGAATTACAATGAGCAGTTCTTC.

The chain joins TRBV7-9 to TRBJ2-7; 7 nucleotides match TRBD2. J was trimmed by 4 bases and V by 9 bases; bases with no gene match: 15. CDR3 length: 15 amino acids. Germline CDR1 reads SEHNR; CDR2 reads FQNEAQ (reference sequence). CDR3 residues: CASTSAASGLYEQYF. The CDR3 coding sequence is TGTGCCAGTACCTCCGCGGCTAGCGGTTTGTACGAGCAGTACTTC.

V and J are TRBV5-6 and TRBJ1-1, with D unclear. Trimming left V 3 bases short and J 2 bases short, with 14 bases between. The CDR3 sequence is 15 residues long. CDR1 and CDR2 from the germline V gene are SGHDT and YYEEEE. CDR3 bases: TGTGCCAGCAGCTCCCCCGTAGTGGGCAACACTGAAGCTTTCTTT. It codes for CASSSPVVGNTEAFF. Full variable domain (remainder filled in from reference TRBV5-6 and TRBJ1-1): DAGVTQSPTHLIKTRGQQVTLRCSPKSGHDTVSWYQQALGQGPQFIFQYYEEEERQRGNFPDRFSGHQFPNYSSELNVNALLLGDSALYLCASSSPVVGNTEAFFGQGTRLTVV.

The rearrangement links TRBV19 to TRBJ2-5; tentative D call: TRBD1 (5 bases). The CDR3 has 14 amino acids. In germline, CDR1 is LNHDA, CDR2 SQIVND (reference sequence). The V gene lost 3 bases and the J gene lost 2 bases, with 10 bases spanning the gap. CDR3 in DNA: TGTGCCAGTAGTATGTCCGACAGACAAGAGACCCAGTACTTC. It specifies CASSMSDRQETQYF. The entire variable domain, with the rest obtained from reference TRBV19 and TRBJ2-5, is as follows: DGGITQSPKYLFRKEGQNVTLSCEQNLNHDAMYWYRQDPGQGLRLIYYSQIVNDFQKGDIAEGYSVSREKKESFPLTVTSAQKNPTAFYLCASSMSDRQETQYFGPGTRLLVL.

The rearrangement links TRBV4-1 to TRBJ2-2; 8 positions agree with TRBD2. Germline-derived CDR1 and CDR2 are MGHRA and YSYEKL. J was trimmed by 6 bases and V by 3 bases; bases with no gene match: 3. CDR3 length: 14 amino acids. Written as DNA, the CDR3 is TGCGCCAGCAGCCATCCGGGGGGGCCCGGGGAGCTGTTTTTT. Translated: CASSHPGGPGELFF.